These 20 T cell receptor beta chains originate from one sample sequenced in a study of molecular identifiers for immune sequencing clone quantification (dated by TCRdb to the late 2010s). Library preparation was by PCR. Sequencing was carried out with a NextSeq 500. TCRdb took the public reads, trimmed them with fastp at Q25, ran MiXCR for clone calling and kept in-frame beta chains. One record per CDR3 amino acid sequence lists the most common genes and DNA. Here the sample has over 550,000 distinct CDR3 sequences; around 25% occur a single time. Approximately 0.75% of the sample comes from the top ten. The material sequenced was naive CD8+ T cells from blood, with Jurkat cell RNA spiked in. Sample cell subset or site, as interpreted from the label and publication: FACS-sorted CD8+CD4-CCR7+CD45RA+ naive T cells. The origin of the receptors is a human donor in good health. Some libraries in this study had Jurkat cell RNA spiked in.

This clonotype occurred many times. Here the CDR3 DNA reads TGTGCCAGCAGTGAATATACAGGGGACATACAAGAGACCCAGTACTTC. Translated: CASSEYTGDIQETQYF. The rearrangement uses TRBV25-1 and TRBJ2-5, with TRBD1 matching over 7 bases. The junction had 6 bases not matched to a gene; V was cut back by 0 bases and J by 2 bases. In germline, CDR1 is MGHDK, CDR2 SYGVNS. CDR3 size: 16 residues.

There are many counts of this clonotype. This chain connects TRBV30 to TRBJ2-1, with 8 nucleotides matching TRBD2. This CDR3 spans 14 amino acids. Germline CDR1 and CDR2: GTSNPN and SVGIG (reference sequence). Germline trimming cut 4 bases from V and 0 bases from J; bases unmatched to any gene: 2. The DNA of the CDR3 is TGTGCCTGGATGGGGACTAGCTCCTACAATGAGCAGTTCTTC. It codes for CAWMGTSSYNEQFF. Full variable domain (rest looked up from reference TRBV30 and TRBJ2-1): SQTIHQWPATLVQPVGSPLSLECTVEGTSNPNLYWYRQAAGRGLQLLFYSVGIGQISSEVPQNLSASRPQDRQFILSSKKLLLSDSGFYLCAWMGTSSYNEQFFGPGTRLTVL.

The rearrangement joins TRBV6-5 to TRBJ2-1, with 9 bases fitting TRBD2. The germline V gene has CDR1 MNHEY and CDR2 SVGAGI. V dropped 5 bases and J dropped 4; count of bases not matched to a gene: 6. CDR3 length: 15 residues. In DNA form, the CDR3 reads TGTGCCAGCAGTGAGACTAGCGGAAATTACAATGAGCAGTTCTTC. Encoded protein: CASSETSGNYNEQFF.

This clonotype was counted ten times or more. The rearrangement uses TRBV29-1 and TRBJ2-7, with TRBD1 matching over 10 bases. From germline, CDR1 is SQVTM and CDR2 ANQGSEA. This CDR3 contains 14 residues. J was trimmed by 6 bases and V by 2 bases; bases with no gene match: 7. In DNA form, the CDR3 reads TGCAGCGTTGAAACCGGGACAGGGGACGGCGAGCAGTACTTC. Translated, it gives CSVETGTGDGEQYF.

The sample holds many counts of this clonotype. The V and J genes are TRBV29-1 and TRBJ2-7; TRBD1 is a possible D gene (6 bases). The CDR3 is 15 residues long. V was shortened by 1 base and J by 2 bases, with 15 bases between the two germline ends. Germline V gene lookup returns CDR1 SQVTM and CDR2 ANQGSEA. The CDR3 DNA sequence: TGCAGCGTTGAAGGAGAGGGGGAGAAGCCCTACGAGCAGTACTTC. It specifies CSVEGEGEKPYEQYF.

This clonotype was seen repeatedly, ten times or more. This chain uses TRBV5-5 with TRBJ2-7, with D possibly being TRBD1 or TRBD2 (5 bases each). The CDR3 has 12 residues. CDR1 is SGHKS, CDR2 YYEKEE, per germline (reference sequence). Trimming removed 2 bases from V and 12 bases from J, with 15 bases in between. CDR3 region: CASSFSGTELYF. The CDR3 coding sequence is TGTGCCAGCAGCTTCTCCGGGACCGAGTTGTACTTC.

This clonotype came up many times. The chain carries TRBV5-1 and TRBJ1-1, with 9 bases that match TRBD1. Germline CDR1 reads SGHRS; CDR2 reads YFSETQ. There are 15 residues in the CDR3. Unmatched junction bases numbered 9, after V lost 4 bases and J lost 5 bases. The CDR3 bases are TGCGCCAGCAGCCTTGAACAGGGGGCTTGGACTGAAGCTTTCTTT. Amino acid sequence: CASSLEQGAWTEAFF.

V is TRBV12-3 or TRBV12-4 and J is TRBJ2-6, with 8 bases aligning to TRBD1. The CDR3 loop spans 15 amino acids. V trimming: 6 bases; J trimming: 1 base; junction bases outside the gene matches: 2. The CDR3 loop is CASRDRDSGANVLTF. CDR3 bases: TGTGCCAGCAGGGACAGGGATTCTGGGGCCAACGTCCTGACTTTC.

The chain couples TRBV7-9 to TRBJ2-7; D gene ambiguous. Looked up from germline, CDR1 is SEHNR and CDR2 is FQNEAQ (reference sequence). Trimming removed 5 bases at V and 5 bases at J, with 13 bases between. The CDR3 is 13 amino acids. CDR3 bases: TGTGCCAGCAGCCCTCGTCTTAATGACGAGCAGTACTTC. It is translated as CASSPRLNDEQYF.

There are many counts of this clonotype. The rearrangement joins TRBV7-9 to TRBJ2-3, with 7 bases matching TRBD1. The germline V gene has CDR1 SEHNR and CDR2 FQNEAQ (reference sequence). The CDR3 runs 18 residues. V shed 1 base and J 0 bases; nucleotides not matched to a gene: 10. The chain's CDR3 is CASSLDFDRTGSTDTQYF. CDR3 DNA sequence: TGTGCCAGCAGCTTAGACTTCGACAGGACAGGAAGCACAGATACGCAGTATTTT.

Of note for this clonotype: The conserved phenylalanine or tryptophan normally closing the CDR3 is absent here, so this likely arose from a read error. This chain links TRBV28 with TRBJ1-1, with unresolved D. Looked up from germline, CDR1 is MDHEN and CDR2 is SYDVKM. Trimming cost V 2 bases and J 10 bases, with 14 bases left between them. There are 13 residues in the CDR3. The CDR3 loop reads CASSLLPRLGAFL. The DNA for the CDR3 is TGTGCCAGCAGTTTACTCCCGCGTCTGGGAGCTTTCCTT.

Turning to this clonotype: The CDR3 end shows no conserved phenylalanine or tryptophan, and so a read error is likely. The chain couples TRBV28 to TRBJ2-7; possible D gene TRBD1, 6 bases. V lost 3 bases and J lost 7, with 16 bases in between. Germline CDR1 reads MDHEN; CDR2 reads SYDVKM. This CDR3 has 14 residues. CDR3 protein: CASSFRTVKGEQYL. The CDR3 region has the DNA TGTGCCAGCAGTTTTAGGACAGTCAAGGGGGAGCAGTACCTC.

This clonotype was detected only a few times. The rearrangement joins TRBV27 to TRBJ2-3; TRBD1 might be the D (5 bases). With 7 bases removed from V and 2 bases from J, the gap between germline ends came to 19 bases. Germline V gene sequence: CDR1 MNHEY, CDR2 SMNVEV (reference sequence). The CDR3 contains 16 residues. CDR3 amino acids: CASKFRAGRATDTQYF. The CDR3 coding sequence is TGTGCCAGCAAATTCAGGGCTGGAAGGGCCACAGATACGCAGTATTTT.

The chain is built from TRBV27 and TRBJ1-1, with a tentative D call TRBD1 (5 bases). This CDR3 is built from 15 residues. With 4 bases removed from V and 2 bases from J, the gap between germline ends came to 14 bases. Germline assignment: CDR1 MNHEY and CDR2 SMNVEV (reference sequence). The CDR3 spells CASSSRTGYNTEAFF. The CDR3 nucleotides read TGTGCCAGCAGTTCCCGAACAGGATACAACACTGAAGCTTTCTTT.

Concerning this clonotype itself: A much larger clone sits a single nucleotide away, making a read error possible. The chain carries TRBV4-1 and TRBJ2-3, with 14 bases lining up with TRBD2. The V gene's germline CDR1 is MGHRA and CDR2 YSYEKL. With V trimmed by 6 bases and J by 4 bases, 3 bases remained unmatched. The CDR3 totals 15 residues. The CDR3 DNA is TGCGCCAGCAGGGGACTAGCGGGGGACCCAGATACGCAGTATTTT. Its translation is CASRGLAGDPDTQYF.

This chain links TRBV13 with TRBJ1-5, with D uncertain. With 4 bases removed from V and 4 bases from J, the gap between germline ends came to 8 bases. The germline V gene has CDR1 PRHDT and CDR2 FYEKMQ (reference sequence). The CDR3 is made up of 13 amino acids. CDR3 sequence (DNA): TGTGCCAGCAGCTCGGGGTGGAATCAGCCCCAGCATTTT. As protein: CASSSGWNQPQHF. Based on the CDR3 plus reference TRBV13 and TRBJ1-5, the full variable domain is AAGVIQSPRHLIKEKRETATLKCYPIPRHDTVYWYQQGPGQDPQFLISFYEKMQSDKGSIPDRFSAQQFSDYHSELNMSSLELGDSALYFCASSSGWNQPQHFGDGTRLSIL.

This clonotype was detected only once. A much larger clone differs by one base, so this may be a read error. The CDR3 end shows no conserved phenylalanine or tryptophan, and so a read error is likely. The DNA is omitted, as the CDR3 cannot be located on it reliably, and the CDR3 follows TCRdb's listing. CDR3 amino acids: CASGGSLGFL. The chain is built from TRBV14 and TRBJ1-1; the listed D gene, TRBD1, was not tested against the DNA. Germline CDR1 is SGHDN and CDR2 is FVKESK. Counting both end residues, the CDR3 totals 10 amino acids.

The sample holds a few counts of this clonotype. V is TRBV4-1 and J is TRBJ2-7; D might be TRBD1 (5 bases). V gave up 0 bases and J gave up 0 bases, with 12 bases separating them. Germline V gene lookup returns CDR1 MGHRA and CDR2 YSYEKL. CDR3 length: 16 residues. CDR3 sequence (DNA): TGCGCCAGCAGCCAAGACAGGGCCCTGAGCTCCTACGAGCAGTACTTC. It yields the protein CASSQDRALSSYEQYF.

This clonotype showed up many times. The rearrangement uses TRBV4-1 and TRBJ2-7; 8 nucleotides match TRBD1. V lost 3 bases to trimming and J lost 2 bases; unmatched junction nucleotides: 3. This CDR3 has 14 amino acids. Germline V gives CDR1 MGHRA, CDR2 YSYEKL. The CDR3 here is CASSHDRGAYEQYF. The CDR3 DNA reads TGCGCCAGCAGCCACGACAGGGGAGCCTACGAGCAGTACTTC.

This clonotype was seen repeatedly, ten times or more. The rearrangement links TRBV9 to TRBJ1-1; a possible D gene is TRBD1 (5 bases). CDR3 length: 16 residues. Trimming stripped 4 bases from V and 1 base from J, with 17 bases between. Germline values: CDR1 SGDLS, CDR2 YYNGEE. The CDR3: CASSRNWGDPNTEAFF. CDR3 coding DNA: TGTGCCAGCAGCCGGAATTGGGGGGACCCGAACACTGAAGCTTTCTTT.